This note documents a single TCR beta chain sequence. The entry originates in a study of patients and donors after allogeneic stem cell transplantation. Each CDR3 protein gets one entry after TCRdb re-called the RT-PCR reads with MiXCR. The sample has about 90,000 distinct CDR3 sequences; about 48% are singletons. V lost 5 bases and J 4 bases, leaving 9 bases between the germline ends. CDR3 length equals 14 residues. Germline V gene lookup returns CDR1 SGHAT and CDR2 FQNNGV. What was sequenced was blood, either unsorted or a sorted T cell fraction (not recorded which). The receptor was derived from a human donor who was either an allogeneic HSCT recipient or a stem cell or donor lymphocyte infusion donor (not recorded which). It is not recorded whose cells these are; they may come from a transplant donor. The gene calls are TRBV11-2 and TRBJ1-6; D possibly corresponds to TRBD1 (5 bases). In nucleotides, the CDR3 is TGTGCCAGCAGCCCAGGGTTTTATAATTCACCCCTCCACTTT. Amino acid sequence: CASSPGFYNSPLHF.